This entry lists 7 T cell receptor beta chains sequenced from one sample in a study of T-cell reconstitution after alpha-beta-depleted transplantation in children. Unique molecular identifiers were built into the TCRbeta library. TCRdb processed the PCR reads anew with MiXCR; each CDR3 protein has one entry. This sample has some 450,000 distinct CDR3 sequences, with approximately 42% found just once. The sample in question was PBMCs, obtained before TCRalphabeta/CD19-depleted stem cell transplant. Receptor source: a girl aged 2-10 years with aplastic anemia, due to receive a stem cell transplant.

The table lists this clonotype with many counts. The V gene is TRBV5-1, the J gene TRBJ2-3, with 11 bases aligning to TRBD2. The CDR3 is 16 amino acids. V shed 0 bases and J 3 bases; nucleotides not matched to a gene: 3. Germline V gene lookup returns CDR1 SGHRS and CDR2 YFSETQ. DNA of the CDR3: TGCGCCAGCAGCTTGGTAGCGGGAGGGATTACAGATACGCAGTATTTT. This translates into CASSLVAGGITDTQYF.

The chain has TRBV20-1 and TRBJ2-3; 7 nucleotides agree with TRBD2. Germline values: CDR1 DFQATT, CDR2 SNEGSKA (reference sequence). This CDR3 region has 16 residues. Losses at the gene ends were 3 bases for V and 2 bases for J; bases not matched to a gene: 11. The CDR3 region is CSASSLTGLSTDTQYF. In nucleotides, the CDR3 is TGCAGTGCTAGTTCCCTTACGGGACTATCCACAGATACGCAGTATTTT.

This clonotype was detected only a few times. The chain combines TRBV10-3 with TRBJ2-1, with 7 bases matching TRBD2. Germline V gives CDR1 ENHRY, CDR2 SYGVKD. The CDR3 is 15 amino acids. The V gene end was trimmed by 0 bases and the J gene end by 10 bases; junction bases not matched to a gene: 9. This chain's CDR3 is CAISESPSGAGEQFF. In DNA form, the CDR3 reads TGTGCCATCAGTGAGTCGCCGAGCGGGGCCGGGGAGCAGTTCTTC.

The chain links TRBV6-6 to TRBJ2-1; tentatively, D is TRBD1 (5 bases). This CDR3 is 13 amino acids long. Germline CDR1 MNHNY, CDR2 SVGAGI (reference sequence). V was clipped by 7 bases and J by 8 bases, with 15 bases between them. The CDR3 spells CASNGRQFDEQFF. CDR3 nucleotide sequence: TGTGCCAGCAATGGAAGACAGTTCGATGAGCAGTTCTTC.

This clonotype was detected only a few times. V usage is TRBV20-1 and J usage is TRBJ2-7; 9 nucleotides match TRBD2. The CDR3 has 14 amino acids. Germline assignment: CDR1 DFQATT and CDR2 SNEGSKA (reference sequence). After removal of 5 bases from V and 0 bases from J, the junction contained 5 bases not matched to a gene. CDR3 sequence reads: CSARTSDPSYEQYF. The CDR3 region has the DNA TGCAGTGCTCGGACTAGCGACCCCTCCTACGAGCAGTACTTC.

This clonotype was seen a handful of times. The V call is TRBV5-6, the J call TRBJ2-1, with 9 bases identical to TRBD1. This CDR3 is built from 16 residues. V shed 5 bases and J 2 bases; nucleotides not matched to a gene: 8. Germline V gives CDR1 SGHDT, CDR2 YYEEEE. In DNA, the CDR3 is TGTGCCAGCAGTAATACCGGGACAGGGACCTACAATGAGCAGTTCTTC. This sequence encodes CASSNTGTGTYNEQFF.

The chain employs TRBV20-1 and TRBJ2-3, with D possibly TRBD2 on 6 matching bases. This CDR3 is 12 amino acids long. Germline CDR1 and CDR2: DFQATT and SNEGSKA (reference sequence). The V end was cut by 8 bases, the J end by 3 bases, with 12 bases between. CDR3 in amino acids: CSPGRATDTQYF. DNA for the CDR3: TGCAGTCCCGGGAGAGCTACAGATACGCAGTATTTT.